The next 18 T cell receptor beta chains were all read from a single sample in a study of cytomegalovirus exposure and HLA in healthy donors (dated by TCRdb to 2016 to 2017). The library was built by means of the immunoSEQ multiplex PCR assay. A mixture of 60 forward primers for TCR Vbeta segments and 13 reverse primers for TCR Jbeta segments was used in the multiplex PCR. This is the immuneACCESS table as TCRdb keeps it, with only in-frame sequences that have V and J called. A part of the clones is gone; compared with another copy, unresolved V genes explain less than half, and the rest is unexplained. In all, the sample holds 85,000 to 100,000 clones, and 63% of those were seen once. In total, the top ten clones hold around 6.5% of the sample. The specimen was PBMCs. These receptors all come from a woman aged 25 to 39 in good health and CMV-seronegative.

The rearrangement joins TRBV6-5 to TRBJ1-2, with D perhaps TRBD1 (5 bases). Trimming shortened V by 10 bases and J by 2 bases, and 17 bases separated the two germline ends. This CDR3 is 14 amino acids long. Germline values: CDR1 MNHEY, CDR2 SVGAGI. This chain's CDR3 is CATQADRDNYGYTF. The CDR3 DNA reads TGTGCCACCCAGGCAGACAGAGACAACTATGGCTACACCTTC.

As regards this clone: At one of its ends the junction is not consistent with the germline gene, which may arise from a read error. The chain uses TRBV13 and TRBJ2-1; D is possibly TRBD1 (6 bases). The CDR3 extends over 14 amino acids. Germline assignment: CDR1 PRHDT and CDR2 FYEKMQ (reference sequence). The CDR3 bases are TGTGCCAGCACCTTAGGTCAGGGGTGGAATGAGCAGTTCTTC. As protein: CASTLGQGWNEQFF.

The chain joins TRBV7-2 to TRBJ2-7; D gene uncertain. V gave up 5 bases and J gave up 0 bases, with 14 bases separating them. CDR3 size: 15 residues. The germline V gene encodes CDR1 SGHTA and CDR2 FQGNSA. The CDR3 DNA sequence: TGTGCCAGCAGCCCTCGACTGATAAGCTCCTACGAGCAGTACTTC. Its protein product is CASSPRLISSYEQYF.

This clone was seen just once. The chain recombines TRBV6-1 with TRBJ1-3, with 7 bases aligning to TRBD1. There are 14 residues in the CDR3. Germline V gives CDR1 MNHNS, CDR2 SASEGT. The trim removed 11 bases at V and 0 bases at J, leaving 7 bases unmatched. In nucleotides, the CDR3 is TGTGCCGGACGGGGGACAGACTCTGGAAACACCATATATTTT. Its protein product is CAGRGTDSGNTIYF.

DNA of the CDR3: TGCGCCAGCAGCCGGGGGCGGGAGGCGGACGAGCAGTACTTC. Protein: CASSRGREADEQYF. The chain recombines TRBV5-1 with TRBJ2-7, with 8 bases that match TRBD2. V lost 4 bases to trimming and J lost 5 bases; unmatched junction nucleotides: 8. The CDR3 loop spans 14 amino acids. CDR1 and CDR2 from the germline V gene are SGHRS and YFSETQ.

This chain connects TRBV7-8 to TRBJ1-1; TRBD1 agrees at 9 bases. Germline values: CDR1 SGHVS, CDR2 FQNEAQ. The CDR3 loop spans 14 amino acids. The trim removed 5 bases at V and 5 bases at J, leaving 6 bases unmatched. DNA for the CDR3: TGTGCCAGCAGCCCTTGGACAGGGGAGACTGAAGCTTTCTTT. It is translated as CASSPWTGETEAFF.

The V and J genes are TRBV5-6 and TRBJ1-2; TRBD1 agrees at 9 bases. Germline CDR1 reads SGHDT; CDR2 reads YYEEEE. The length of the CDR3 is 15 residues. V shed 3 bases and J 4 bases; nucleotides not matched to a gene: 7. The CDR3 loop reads CASSSGTGTLYGYTF. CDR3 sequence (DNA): TGTGCCAGCAGCTCCGGGACAGGGACCCTCTATGGCTACACCTTC.

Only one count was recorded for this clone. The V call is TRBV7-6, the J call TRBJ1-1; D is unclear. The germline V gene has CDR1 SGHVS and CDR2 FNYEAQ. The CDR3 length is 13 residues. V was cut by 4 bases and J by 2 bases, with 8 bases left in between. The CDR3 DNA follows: TGTGCCAGCAGCTACAGAGCCAACACTGAAGCTTTCTTT. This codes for CASSYRANTEAFF.

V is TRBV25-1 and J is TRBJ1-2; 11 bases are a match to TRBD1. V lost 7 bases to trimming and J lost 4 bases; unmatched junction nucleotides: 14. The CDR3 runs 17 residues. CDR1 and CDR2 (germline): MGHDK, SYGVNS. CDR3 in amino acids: CASTARTGGRSLYGYTF. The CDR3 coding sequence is TGTGCCAGCACCGCTAGGACAGGGGGCCGGAGTCTCTATGGCTACACCTTC.

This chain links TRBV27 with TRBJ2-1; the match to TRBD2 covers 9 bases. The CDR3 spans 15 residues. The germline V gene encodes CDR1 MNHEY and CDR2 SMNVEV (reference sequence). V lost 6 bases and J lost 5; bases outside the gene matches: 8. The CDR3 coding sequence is TGTGCCAGCAGCCGAAGGACTAGCGCCCACAATGAGCAGTTCTTC. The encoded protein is CASSRRTSAHNEQFF.

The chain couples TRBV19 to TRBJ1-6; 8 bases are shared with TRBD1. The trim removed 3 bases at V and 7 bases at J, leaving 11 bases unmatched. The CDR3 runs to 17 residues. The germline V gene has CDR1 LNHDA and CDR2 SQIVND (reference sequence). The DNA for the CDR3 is TGTGCCAGTAGTATCGGGACAGGATTATTCTTAAATTCACCCCTCCACTTT. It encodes CASSIGTGLFLNSPLHF.

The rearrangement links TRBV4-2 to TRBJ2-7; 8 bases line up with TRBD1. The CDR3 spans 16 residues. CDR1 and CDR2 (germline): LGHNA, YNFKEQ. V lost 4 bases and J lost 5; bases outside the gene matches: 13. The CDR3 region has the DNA TGTGCCAGCAGCCCGGAGTACGGACAGGGTACTAACGAGCAGTACTTC. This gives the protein CASSPEYGQGTNEQYF.

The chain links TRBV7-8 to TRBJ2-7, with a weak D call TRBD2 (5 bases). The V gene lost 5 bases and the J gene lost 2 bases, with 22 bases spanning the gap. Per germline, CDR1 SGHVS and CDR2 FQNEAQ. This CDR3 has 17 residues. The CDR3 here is CASSLEPGWYRTYEQYF. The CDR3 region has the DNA TGTGCCAGCAGCCTTGAACCGGGGTGGTATCGCACCTACGAGCAGTACTTC.

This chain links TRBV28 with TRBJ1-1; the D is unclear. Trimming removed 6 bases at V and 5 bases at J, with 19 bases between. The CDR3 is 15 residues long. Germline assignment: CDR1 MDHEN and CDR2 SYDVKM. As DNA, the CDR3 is TGTGCCAGCAGCCTCCCTACCTCTGCGAGGACTGAAGCTTTCTTT. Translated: CASSLPTSARTEAFF.

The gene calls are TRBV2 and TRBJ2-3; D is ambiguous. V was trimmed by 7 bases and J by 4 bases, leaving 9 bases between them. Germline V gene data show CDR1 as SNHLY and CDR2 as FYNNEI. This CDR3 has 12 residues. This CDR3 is CASTPFSDTQYF. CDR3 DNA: TGTGCCAGCACCCCTTTCTCAGATACGCAGTATTTT.

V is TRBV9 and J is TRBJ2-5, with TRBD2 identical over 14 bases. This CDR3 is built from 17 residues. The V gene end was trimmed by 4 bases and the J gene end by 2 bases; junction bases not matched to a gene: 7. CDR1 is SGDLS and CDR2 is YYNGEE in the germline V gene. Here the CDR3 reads CASSLTGLAGDQETQYF. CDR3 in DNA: TGTGCCAGCAGCCTAACGGGACTAGCGGGAGATCAAGAGACCCAGTACTTC.

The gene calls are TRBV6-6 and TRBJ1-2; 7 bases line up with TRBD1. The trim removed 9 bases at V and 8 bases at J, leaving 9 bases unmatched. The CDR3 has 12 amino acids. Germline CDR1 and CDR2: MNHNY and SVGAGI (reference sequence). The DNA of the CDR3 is TGTGCCAGTAACGACAGGGCGATGGGCTACACCTTC. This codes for CASNDRAMGYTF.

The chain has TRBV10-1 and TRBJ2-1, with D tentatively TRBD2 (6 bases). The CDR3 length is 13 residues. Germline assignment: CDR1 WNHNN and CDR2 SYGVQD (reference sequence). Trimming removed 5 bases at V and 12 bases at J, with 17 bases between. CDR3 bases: TGCGCCAGCAGTCGGGACTCACGGCAGGGGCAGTTCTTC. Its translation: CASSRDSRQGQFF.